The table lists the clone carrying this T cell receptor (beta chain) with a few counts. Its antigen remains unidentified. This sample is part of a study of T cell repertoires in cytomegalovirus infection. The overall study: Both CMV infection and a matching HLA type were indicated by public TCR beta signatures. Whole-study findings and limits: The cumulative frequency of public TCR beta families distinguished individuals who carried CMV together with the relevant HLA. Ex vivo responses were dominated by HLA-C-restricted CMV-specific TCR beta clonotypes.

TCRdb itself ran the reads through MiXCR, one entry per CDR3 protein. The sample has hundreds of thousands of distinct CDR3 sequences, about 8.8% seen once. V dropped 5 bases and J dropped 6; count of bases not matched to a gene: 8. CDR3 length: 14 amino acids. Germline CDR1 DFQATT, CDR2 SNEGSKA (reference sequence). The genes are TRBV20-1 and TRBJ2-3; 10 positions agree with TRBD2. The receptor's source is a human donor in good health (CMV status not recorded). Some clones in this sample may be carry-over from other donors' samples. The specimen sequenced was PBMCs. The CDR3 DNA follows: TGCAGTGCTGTGACTAGCGGGTACGGGGATACGCAGTATTTT. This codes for CSAVTSGYGDTQYF.